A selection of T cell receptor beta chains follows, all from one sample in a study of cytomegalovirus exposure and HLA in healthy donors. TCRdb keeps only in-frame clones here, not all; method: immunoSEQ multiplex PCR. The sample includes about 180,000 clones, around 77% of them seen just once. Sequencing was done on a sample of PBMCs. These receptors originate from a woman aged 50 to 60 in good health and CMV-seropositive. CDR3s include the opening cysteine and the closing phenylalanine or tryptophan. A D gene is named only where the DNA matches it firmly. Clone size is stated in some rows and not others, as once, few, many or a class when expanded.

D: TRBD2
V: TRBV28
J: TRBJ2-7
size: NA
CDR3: CASSLVAGTYEQYF
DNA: TGTGCCAGCAGTTTGGTAGCGGGGACCTACGAGCAGTACTTC

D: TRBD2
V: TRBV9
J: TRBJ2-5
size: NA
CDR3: CASSPESGGGQETQYF
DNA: TGTGCCAGCAGCCCCGAATCCGGCGGGGGACAAGAGACCCAGTACTTC

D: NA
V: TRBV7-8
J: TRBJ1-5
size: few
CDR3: CASSLLGRDQPQHF
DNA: TGTGCCAGCAGCTTATTGGGGAGGGATCAGCCCCAGCATTTT

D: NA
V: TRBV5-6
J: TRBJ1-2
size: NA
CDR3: CASSLVGDRANYGYTF
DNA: TGTGCCAGCAGCTTGGTAGGGGATAGAGCTAACTATGGCTACACCTTC

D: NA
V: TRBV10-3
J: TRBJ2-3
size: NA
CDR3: CALGGGEDTQYF
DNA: TGTGCCCTCGGAGGGGGGGAAGATACGCAGTATTTT

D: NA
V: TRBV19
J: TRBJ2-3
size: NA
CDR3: CASSIVAAGRNTQYF
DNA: TGTGCCAGTAGTATAGTGGCGGCAGGGCGCAATACGCAGTATTTT

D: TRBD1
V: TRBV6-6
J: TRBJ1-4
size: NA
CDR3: CASGRTGETEGKLFF
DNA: TGTGCCAGCGGTAGGACAGGGGAGACGGAAGGAAAACTGTTTTTT

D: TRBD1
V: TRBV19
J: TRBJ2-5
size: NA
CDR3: CASRARGQVETQYF
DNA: TGTGCCAGTAGAGCGAGGGGGCAGGTAGAGACCCAGTACTTC

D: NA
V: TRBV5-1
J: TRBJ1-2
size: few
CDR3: CASSLALSFYGYTF
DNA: TGCGCCAGCAGCTTGGCCCTCAGTTTCTATGGCTACACCTTC

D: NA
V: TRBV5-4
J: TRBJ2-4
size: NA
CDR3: CASSLEGVNIQYF
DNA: TGTGCCAGCAGCTTGGAGGGGGTGAACATTCAGTACTTC

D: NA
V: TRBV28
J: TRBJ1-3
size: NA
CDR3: CASSSIQEFGNTIYF
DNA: TGTGCCAGCAGTTCCATACAGGAGTTTGGAAACACCATATATTTT

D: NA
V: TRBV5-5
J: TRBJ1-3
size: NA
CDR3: CASSLEAASSGNTIYF
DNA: TGTGCCAGCAGCTTGGAGGCAGCGAGCTCTGGAAACACCATATATTTT

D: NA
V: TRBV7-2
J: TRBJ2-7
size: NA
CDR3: CASSSKSTYEQYF
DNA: TGTGCCAGCAGCTCAAAATCAACCTACGAGCAGTACTTC

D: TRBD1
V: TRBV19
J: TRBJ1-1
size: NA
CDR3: CASNKGQLNTEAFF
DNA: TGTGCCAGTAATAAGGGACAGTTGAACACTGAAGCTTTCTTT

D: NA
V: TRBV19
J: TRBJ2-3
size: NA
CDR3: CASRIGTTSTDTQYF
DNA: TGTGCCAGCAGGATCGGGACAACCAGCACAGATACGCAGTATTTT

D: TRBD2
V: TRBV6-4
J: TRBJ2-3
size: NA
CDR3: CASSAQLAGGDTQYF
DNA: TGTGCCAGCAGTGCCCAACTAGCGGGAGGGGATACGCAGTATTTT

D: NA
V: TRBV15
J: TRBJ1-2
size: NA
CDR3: CATSREGGYGYTF
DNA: TGTGCCACCAGCAGAGAGGGAGGGTATGGCTACACCTTC

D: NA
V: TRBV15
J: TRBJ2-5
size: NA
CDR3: CATSSGGAGETQYF
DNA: TGTGCCACCAGCAGTGGGGGGGCGGGAGAGACCCAGTACTTC

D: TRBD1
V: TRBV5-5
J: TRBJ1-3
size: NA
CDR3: CASSLVWRTGANSGNTIYF
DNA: TGTGCCAGCAGCTTGGTCTGGAGGACAGGGGCAAACTCTGGAAACACCATATATTTT

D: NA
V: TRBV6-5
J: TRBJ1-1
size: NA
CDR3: CASSYSPDTEAFF
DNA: TGTGCCAGCAGTTACTCCCCAGACACTGAAGCTTTCTTT

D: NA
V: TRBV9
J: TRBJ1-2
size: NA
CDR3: CASSPPGIYGYTF
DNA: TGTGCCAGCAGCCCGCCGGGGATCTATGGCTACACCTTC

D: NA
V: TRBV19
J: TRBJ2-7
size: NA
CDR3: CASSQPGYEQYF
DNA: TGTGCCAGTTCCCAGCCAGGTTACGAGCAGTACTTC

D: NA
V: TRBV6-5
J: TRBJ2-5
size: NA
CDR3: CASKSGIETQYF
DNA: TGTGCCAGCAAGTCGGGGATAGAGACCCAGTACTTC

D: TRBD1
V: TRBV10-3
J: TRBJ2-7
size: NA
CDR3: CAISQGPDREPYYEQYF
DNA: TGTGCCATCAGTCAAGGACCCGACAGGGAACCGTACTACGAGCAGTACTTC

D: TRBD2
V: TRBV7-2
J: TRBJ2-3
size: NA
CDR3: CASSPGLAGGLETQYF
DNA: TGTGCCAGCAGCCCAGGACTAGCGGGAGGGCTGGAGACGCAGTATTTT

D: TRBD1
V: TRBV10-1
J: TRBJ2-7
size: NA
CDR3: CASSSPGQGIEEYFNHYEQYF
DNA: TGCGCCAGCAGTTCACCGGGACAGGGGATTGAGGAGTACTTCAACCACTACGAGCAGTACTTC

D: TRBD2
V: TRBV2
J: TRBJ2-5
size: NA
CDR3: CASSPGGLQETQYF
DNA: TGTGCCAGCAGTCCGGGGGGGTTACAAGAGACCCAGTACTTC

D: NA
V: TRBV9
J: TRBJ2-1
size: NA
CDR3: CASSVESNEQFF
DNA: TGTGCCAGCAGCGTAGAGAGCAATGAGCAGTTCTTC

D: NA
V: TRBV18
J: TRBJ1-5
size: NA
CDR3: CASSPSLEGNQPQHF
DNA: TGTGCCAGCTCACCGAGCCTGGAGGGCAATCAGCCCCAGCATTTT

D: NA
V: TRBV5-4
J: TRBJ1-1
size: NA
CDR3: CASSLVHNTEAFF
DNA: TGTGCCAGCAGCTTGGTACATAACACTGAAGCTTTCTTT

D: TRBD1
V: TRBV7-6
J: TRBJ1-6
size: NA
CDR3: CASSIRTGKVESPLHF
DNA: TGTGCCAGCAGCATCAGGACAGGGAAGGTAGAATCACCCCTCCACTTT